A selection of T cell receptor beta chains follows, all from one sample in a study of blood T cell repertoires in COVID-19. The method was immunoSEQ multiplex PCR; TCRdb's version includes in-frame clones alone and lacks a portion of them. The table records some 55,000 clones, 77% of them present only once. The sequencing sample was made of peripheral blood. These receptors were obtained from a man aged 70-80 years with active or convalescent COVID-19. Both conserved end residues are trimmed from each CDR3.

V gene,J gene,CDR3 protein
TRBV27,TRBJ2-5,ASSPRVGIQETQY
TRBV5-6,TRBJ2-5,ASSPQAGVRQTQY
TRBV7-9,TRBJ2-7,ASSLPLGQGRNEQY
TRBV3-1/TRBV3-2,TRBJ2-7,ASSQAGSGSSEQY
TRBV30,TRBJ1-4,AWSDRGNEKLF
TRBV4-3,TRBJ2-2,ASSQGRLATGELF
TRBV12-3/TRBV12-4,TRBJ1-2,ASKLEGGRGYT
TRBV5-1,TRBJ1-3,ASSLSGDSLPGNTIY
TRBV3-1/TRBV3-2,TRBJ2-7,ASTGNRKEQY
TRBV6-1,TRBJ1-6,AGSFTGYNSPLH
TRBV19,TRBJ2-1,ASRSGQFNNEQF
TRBV2,TRBJ2-2,ASSEVRLASTGELF
TRBV9,TRBJ2-1,ASSSRGGAGEQF
TRBV5-1,TRBJ1-2,ASSLEQGPNYGYT
TRBV19,TRBJ2-7,ASSPQGGRTNYEQY
TRBV29-1,TRBJ1-1,SVGGRGWNTEAF
TRBV11-2,TRBJ2-7,ASSPGGTYLFYEQY
TRBV4-2,TRBJ2-5,ASSQAAGEETQY
TRBV10-1,TRBJ2-7,ASSEPAGHPFEQY
TRBV15,TRBJ1-4,ATSRDLNSEKLF
TRBV9,TRBJ1-4,ASSGGGTGDEKLF
TRBV7-2,TRBJ2-2,ASSLVRDTGELF
TRBV6-6,TRBJ2-1,ATRGNRDRVDEQF
TRBV12-5,TRBJ1-5,ASGLVLQPQH
TRBV28,TRBJ1-3,ASNGEGVSRNTIY
TRBV19,TRBJ1-4,ASTPAGNEKLF
TRBV5-1,TRBJ1-4,ASSFGNIATNEKLF
TRBV3-1/TRBV3-2,TRBJ1-4,ASSQVYRAGPNEKLF
TRBV19,TRBJ2-3,ASSIGLAGSDTQY
TRBV4-3,TRBJ1-1,ASSQDWAGRTEAF
TRBV19,TRBJ1-2,ASGDRDYGYT
TRBV7-9,TRBJ2-1,ASSLGGTNSYNEQF
TRBV29-1,TRBJ1-1,SARDTLNTEAF
TRBV7-2,TRBJ1-5,ASSLGGRNQPQH
TRBV7-9,TRBJ1-6,ASTRRGQGNSPLH
TRBV7-2,TRBJ1-2,ASSSDRAQARQEGYT
TRBV3-1/TRBV3-2,TRBJ1-5,ASSQSSQPQH
TRBV19,TRBJ1-5,ASSPRGIYSNQPQH
TRBV14,TRBJ1-1,ASSQRTGLGDGAPEAF
TRBV5-8,TRBJ2-7,ASSSPGLGGGYEQY
TRBV7-4,TRBJ2-1,ASSLARVASYNEQF
TRBV29-1,TRBJ1-5,SVLLGQGDQPQH
TRBV13,TRBJ1-6,ASSMTGGRSPLH
TRBV6-1,TRBJ1-2,ASSDTGGGYGYT
TRBV7-9,TRBJ1-4,ASSSSGYGNEKLF
TRBV2,TRBJ1-3,ASSEEARVAGNTIY
TRBV15,TRBJ2-7,ATSSGRDYEQY
TRBV12-3/TRBV12-4,TRBJ1-2,ASTSLYGYT